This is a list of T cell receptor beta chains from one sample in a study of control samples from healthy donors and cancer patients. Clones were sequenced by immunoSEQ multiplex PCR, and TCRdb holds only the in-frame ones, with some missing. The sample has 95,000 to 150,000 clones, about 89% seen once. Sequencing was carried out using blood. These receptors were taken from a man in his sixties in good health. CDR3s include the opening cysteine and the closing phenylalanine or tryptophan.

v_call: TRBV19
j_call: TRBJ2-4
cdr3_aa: CASSFWENIQYF

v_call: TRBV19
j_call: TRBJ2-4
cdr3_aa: CASSIDRGRSIGKNIQYF

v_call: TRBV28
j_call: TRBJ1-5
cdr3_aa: CASSQSGTLNQPQHF

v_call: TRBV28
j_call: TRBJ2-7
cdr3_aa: CASRKRGSGYFYEQYF

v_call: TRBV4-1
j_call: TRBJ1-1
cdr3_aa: CASSLGARYDTEAFF

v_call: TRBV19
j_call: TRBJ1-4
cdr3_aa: CASGPLGQGNEKLFF

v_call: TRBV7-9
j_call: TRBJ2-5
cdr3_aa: CASSPALTSGVKETQYF

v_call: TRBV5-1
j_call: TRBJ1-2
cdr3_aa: CASSLAIGQGVSGGYTF

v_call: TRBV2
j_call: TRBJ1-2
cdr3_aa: CASSIQTNYGYTF

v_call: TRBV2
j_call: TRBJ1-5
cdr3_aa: CASKREGPQPQHF